This TCR beta chain was captured in a study of blood T cell repertoires in COVID-19. Turning to the study itself: Sites across the United States, Italy and Spain contributed samples from acute and convalescent COVID-19. Sample material is recorded as cDNA or gDNA derived from T cells, B-cell-depleted T cells, or PBMCs.

Seattle patient enrollment occurred during active infection, with longitudinal follow-up thereafter. Methods used by the authors: Counts of nucleated cells, estimated from reference gene primer amplification, were obtained. TCRdb keeps only in-frame clones here, not all; method: immunoSEQ multiplex PCR. V and J calls plus clone size are reproduced from that table; the DNA served to infer D and trimming. This table has about 200,000 clones, 85% to 95% appearing once. Germline V gene lookup returns CDR1 MNHEY and CDR2 SMNVEV (reference sequence). The ends lost 6 bases at V and 4 bases at J; junction bases unmatched: 11. The CDR3 runs 15 residues.

Sequenced: peripheral blood. The chain combines TRBV27 with TRBJ1-2, with 7 bases lining up with TRBD1. The source of this sequence is a man in his thirties or forties with COVID-19, enrolled during active disease. The CDR3 spells CASSRDREVAYGYTF. CDR3 in DNA: TGTGCCAGCAGCCGCGACAGGGAGGTTGCCTATGGCTACACCTTC.